This is a list of T cell receptor beta chains from one sample in a study of cytotoxic CD8 clonotypes in ibrutinib-treated CLL. Here immunoSEQ multiplex PCR was the method, and the copy in TCRdb shows in-frame clones only, minus some. The sample includes just over 200,000 clones, about four fifths of them seen just once. Sample: PBMCs, taken after 12 months of ibrutinib treatment. The origin of the receptors is a human donor with chronic lymphocytic leukemia. Each CDR3 is given with its conserved first and last residue. Fields, in order: J gene, V gene, clone size, D gene, CDR3 DNA, CDR3 protein. A D gene is named only where the DNA matches it firmly. Rows may omit the clone size; those that give it use once, few, many or a size class.

j_call: TRBJ1-6
v_call: TRBV7-9
clone_size: medium-sized
d_call: .
cdr3_nt: TGTGCCAGCTCCGACAGCGTCAATTCACCCCTCCACTTT
cdr3_aa: CASSDSVNSPLHF

j_call: TRBJ2-1
v_call: TRBV11-2
clone_size: many
d_call: .
cdr3_nt: TGTGCCAGCAGATTGGGATCCTACAATGAGCAGTTCTTC
cdr3_aa: CASRLGSYNEQFF

j_call: TRBJ2-5
v_call: TRBV6-5
clone_size: .
d_call: TRBD1
cdr3_nt: TGTGCCAGCATGAGACAGGGAGTGGGAAAGACCCAGTACTTC
cdr3_aa: CASMRQGVGKTQYF

j_call: TRBJ2-7
v_call: TRBV11-2
clone_size: few
d_call: TRBD2
cdr3_nt: TGTGCCAGCAGCTTACTGCTAGCGGGGGCTTCTGGCGAGCAGTACTTC
cdr3_aa: CASSLLLAGASGEQYF

j_call: TRBJ2-2
v_call: TRBV11-1
clone_size: .
d_call: TRBD2
cdr3_nt: TGTGCCAGCAGCTTAGCAGCGGGGGGAAACACCGGGGAGCTGTTTTTT
cdr3_aa: CASSLAAGGNTGELFF

j_call: TRBJ1-1
v_call: TRBV7-9
clone_size: .
d_call: .
cdr3_nt: TGTGCCAGCAGCTTAGTCAGGGACTCCACTGAAGCTTTCTTT
cdr3_aa: CASSLVRDSTEAFF

j_call: TRBJ1-6
v_call: TRBV10-3
clone_size: .
d_call: TRBD1
cdr3_nt: TGTGCCATCAGGGACAGGGGGCGCGGGAATTCACCCCTCCACTTT
cdr3_aa: CAIRDRGRGNSPLHF

j_call: TRBJ2-1
v_call: TRBV10-1
clone_size: few
d_call: .
cdr3_nt: TGCGCCAGCAGTGGAGAGTCCCAGGGCTACAATGAGCAGTTCTTC
cdr3_aa: CASSGESQGYNEQFF

j_call: TRBJ2-1
v_call: TRBV5-8
clone_size: .
d_call: TRBD2
cdr3_nt: TGTGCCAGCAGCTTTGGGTCGGGAGGACCCGATGAGCAGTTCTTC
cdr3_aa: CASSFGSGGPDEQFF

j_call: TRBJ1-2
v_call: TRBV4-1
clone_size: .
d_call: .
cdr3_nt: TGCGCCAGCAGCCAAGAGGTGACCGGCATTACTAACTATGGCTACACCTTC
cdr3_aa: CASSQEVTGITNYGYTF

j_call: TRBJ2-3
v_call: TRBV6-1
clone_size: once
d_call: .
cdr3_nt: TGTGCCAGCGGGCGGGACCCTGGCACAGATACGCAGTATTTT
cdr3_aa: CASGRDPGTDTQYF

j_call: TRBJ1-2
v_call: TRBV7-8
clone_size: .
d_call: .
cdr3_nt: TGTGCCAGCAGCTCCCGTAGGGTACCTAACTATGGCTACACCTTC
cdr3_aa: CASSSRRVPNYGYTF

j_call: TRBJ1-4
v_call: TRBV5-1
clone_size: .
d_call: TRBD1
cdr3_nt: TGCGCCAGCAGCCAGGGACAGGGGAATGAAAAACTGTTTTTT
cdr3_aa: CASSQGQGNEKLFF

j_call: TRBJ2-1
v_call: TRBV5-1
clone_size: .
d_call: .
cdr3_nt: TGCGCCAGCAGCTTAGGGTCAGTAGTCAATGAGCAGTTCTTC
cdr3_aa: CASSLGSVVNEQFF

j_call: TRBJ2-7
v_call: TRBV2
clone_size: .
d_call: TRBD1
cdr3_nt: TGTGCCAGCGAGGTCGGGACAGGCACCTACGAGCAGTACTTC
cdr3_aa: CASEVGTGTYEQYF

j_call: TRBJ1-5
v_call: TRBV9
clone_size: .
d_call: .
cdr3_nt: TGTGCCAGCAGCGTAGACCTAGGGGGGGGTCAGCCCCAGCATTTT
cdr3_aa: CASSVDLGGGQPQHF